This is a list of T cell receptor beta chains from one sample in a study of shared clonotypes between healthy human individuals. The table came from immunoSEQ multiplex PCR; TCRdb's copy has only in-frame clones and leaves some out. The sample consists of roughly 1,500,000 clones, 95% to 99% of them appearing once. Specimen: naive CD4+ T cells sorted from blood. Receptors originate from a man aged 30-40 years in good health. The CDR3 runs from the conserved cysteine through the conserved F or W. The D gene is left open where the match is weak. Part of the rows lack a size; the others show once, few, many or a class for expanded clones.

j_call | d_call | clone_size | v_call | cdr3_nt | cdr3_aa
TRBJ2-7 | - | - | TRBV19 | TGTGCCAGTAGTAAATCCCGTCGACTAGCCTACGAGCAGTACTTC | CASSKSRRLAYEQYF
TRBJ2-5 | - | - | TRBV11-2 | TGTGCCAGCAGCTTAGACCAAGAGACCCAGTACTTC | CASSLDQETQYF
TRBJ2-7 | - | - | TRBV28 | TGTGCCAGCGGCATTGGGGGTGCCTACGAGCAGTACTTC | CASGIGGAYEQYF
TRBJ1-3 | - | - | TRBV7-2 | TGTGCCAGCAGCCTCGGTGTCAGCTCTGGAAACACCATATATTTT | CASSLGVSSGNTIYF
TRBJ2-1 | - | - | TRBV29-1 | TGCAGCACCTCCGCGGGGACCTACAATGAGCAGTTCTTC | CSTSAGTYNEQFF
TRBJ2-2 | TRBD1 | - | TRBV7-9 | TGTGCCAGCAGCCGGACAGGGGGCGGGGAGCTGTTTTTT | CASSRTGGGELFF
TRBJ2-1 | - | - | TRBV4-3 | TGCGCCAGCAGCCAAGGGATCCCAGGGGGGCCCTACAATGAGCAGTTCTTC | CASSQGIPGGPYNEQFF
TRBJ1-1 | - | - | TRBV12-1 | TGTGCCATCTCACCCGAGAACACTGAAGCTTTCTTT | CAISPENTEAFF
TRBJ1-1 | - | - | TRBV7-2 | TGTGCCAGCCACTTAGGGCCGAACACTGAAGCTTTCTTT | CASHLGPNTEAFF
TRBJ2-5 | - | - | TRBV5-1 | TGCGCCAGCAGCTTGGAAGTGGCCACAAAAGGGACCCAGTACTTC | CASSLEVATKGTQYF
TRBJ2-7 | TRBD1 | - | TRBV5-1 | TGCGCCAGCAGCTCGGGACAGGGTCACTCAGGGAGCTGGTCCTACGAGCAGTACTTC | CASSSGQGHSGSWSYEQYF
TRBJ2-7 | - | - | TRBV10-2 | TGCGCCAGCAGTCTTCCAGGAAGCTCCTACGAGCAGTACTTC | CASSLPGSSYEQYF
TRBJ2-5 | TRBD1 | - | TRBV28 | TGTGCCAGCAGTTCCCCTCAGGACAGGGGTGAGACCCAGTACTTC | CASSSPQDRGETQYF
TRBJ1-5 | TRBD1 | - | TRBV7-9 | TGTGCCAGCAGCCGGACAGGGGGAACTCATGCCCAGCATTTT | CASSRTGGTHAQHF
TRBJ1-5 | - | - | TRBV7-2 | TGTGCCAGCAGCCCCCGGGTCAATCAGCCCCAGCATTTT | CASSPRVNQPQHF
TRBJ2-3 | TRBD2 | - | TRBV6-1 | TGTGCCAGCACGGGGGGGAGGGCCTCGGCAGATACGCAGTATTTT | CASTGGRASADTQYF
TRBJ2-1 | TRBD2 | - | TRBV9 | TGTGCCAGCAGCGTAGGACTAGCGGCCAATGAGCAGTTCTTC | CASSVGLAANEQFF
TRBJ1-1 | TRBD1 | - | TRBV5-1 | TGCGCCAGCAGCTCCGGGGTAGGGGGCATCGGCACTGAAGCTTTCTTT | CASSSGVGGIGTEAFF
TRBJ2-1 | - | - | TRBV5-1 | TGCGCCAGCGGGAACCGACTAGACTACTACAATGAGCAGTTCTTC | CASGNRLDYYNEQFF
TRBJ2-1 | TRBD2 | once | TRBV7-9 | TGTGCCAGCAGCGTACTAGCGGGAGTCGTCGCTGAGCAGTTCTTC | CASSVLAGVVAEQFF
TRBJ1-4 | TRBD1 | - | TRBV5-1 | TGCGCCAGCAGCTTGGGGGGACCGGGACAGGAAAAACTGTTTTTT | CASSLGGPGQEKLFF
TRBJ2-3 | - | - | TRBV5-8 | TGTGCCAGCAGCTTGGCCATCGATGCCTCTAGCACAGATACGCAGTATTTT | CASSLAIDASSTDTQYF
TRBJ2-1 | - | - | TRBV11-2 | TGTGCCAGCAGCTTCAATAGATACAATGAGCAGTTCTTC | CASSFNRYNEQFF
TRBJ1-2 | - | - | TRBV6-5 | TGTGCCAGCAGTTACTCGGGGATCTCAGGCTACACCTTC | CASSYSGISGYTF
TRBJ2-3 | - | - | TRBV6-5 | TGTGCCAGCAGCCCCTCCCCTCCCAGCACAGATACGCAGTATTTT | CASSPSPPSTDTQYF
TRBJ2-3 | TRBD2 | - | TRBV14 | TGTGCCAGCAGCCAAGGGACTAGCGCGACAGATACGCAGTATTTT | CASSQGTSATDTQYF
TRBJ2-7 | - | - | TRBV9 | TGTGCCAGCAGCGTAGATTGGTTAGGGGTAGTGGAGGAGCAGTACTTC | CASSVDWLGVVEEQYF
TRBJ1-1 | - | - | TRBV4-1 | TGCGCCAGCAGCCAAGAGAGAAGAACACTGAACACTGAAGCTTTCTTT | CASSQERRTLNTEAFF
TRBJ1-2 | - | - | TRBV29-1 | TGCAGCGTTGAAGCGGGTGGCTACACCTTC | CSVEAGGYTF
TRBJ1-4 | - | - | TRBV28 | TGTGCCAGCAGCAGAGACAGGAATGAAAAACTGTTTTTT | CASSRDRNEKLFF
TRBJ2-7 | TRBD2 | - | TRBV11-2 | TGTGCCAGCAGCATTAGACTAGCGGGAAACTACGAGCAGTACTTC | CASSIRLAGNYEQYF
TRBJ2-7 | - | - | TRBV7-2 | TGTGCCAGCAGCTGGCAGGCTGCGAACGAGCAGTACTTC | CASSWQAANEQYF
TRBJ2-2 | - | - | TRBV9 | TGTGCCAGCAGCGTGGGAACGGGTGACTTAGGCACCGGGGAGCTGTTTTTT | CASSVGTGDLGTGELFF
TRBJ1-4 | - | - | TRBV11-2 | TGTGCCAGCAGCCGCGTAATTACGCGGGCTGATGAAAAACTGTTTTTT | CASSRVITRADEKLFF
TRBJ2-2 | TRBD1 | once | TRBV4-3 | TGCGCCAGCAGCCAACCTAGGGGGCGATGGGCCGGGGAGCTGTTTTTT | CASSQPRGRWAGELFF
TRBJ2-5 | - | - | TRBV27 | TGTGCCAGCAGCTCCTGGGACTACCAAGAGACCCAGTACTTC | CASSSWDYQETQYF
TRBJ2-3 | TRBD2 | - | TRBV5-1 | TGCGCCAGCAGCTTGGGCCCACTAGCGGGAGATCGGGATACGCAGTATTTT | CASSLGPLAGDRDTQYF
TRBJ1-5 | - | - | TRBV28 | TGTGCCAGCAGTTTAAGCTGGCGGGGTTATTATTCCCAGCATTTT | CASSLSWRGYYSQHF
TRBJ2-2 | - | - | TRBV7-8 | TGTGCCAGCAGCTTAGTGTCCAAAAACACCGGGGAGCTGTTTTTT | CASSLVSKNTGELFF
TRBJ2-2 | - | - | TRBV28 | TGTGCCAGCAGTTTACGGAACACCGGGGAGCTGTTTTTT | CASSLRNTGELFF
TRBJ1-2 | - | - | TRBV6-6 | TGTGCCAGCAGTTCCTCCCTGCAGTATGGCTACACCTTC | CASSSSLQYGYTF
TRBJ2-3 | - | - | TRBV7-9 | TGTGCCAGCAGCTCCCTCACAGATACGCAGTATTTT | CASSSLTDTQYF
TRBJ2-3 | - | - | TRBV5-1 | TGCGCCAGCAGCAGGAGTATGAACACAGATACGCAGTATTTT | CASSRSMNTDTQYF
TRBJ2-7 | - | - | TRBV30 | TGTGCCTGGAGGGAACAGGGGAGGTACGAGCAGTACTTC | CAWREQGRYEQYF
TRBJ2-5 | TRBD1 | - | TRBV5-1 | TGCGCCAGCAGCATCGGGACAGACTTTAAAGAGACCCAGTACTTC | CASSIGTDFKETQYF
TRBJ1-5 | - | - | TRBV2 | TGTGCCAGCAGTGTCTTACCGGGACTGGGCCCCTCCAATCAGCCCCAGCATTTT | CASSVLPGLGPSNQPQHF